This entry lists 20 T cell receptor beta chains sequenced from one sample in a study of cytomegalovirus exposure and HLA in healthy donors. With 60 Vbeta and 13 Jbeta primers, the PCR was carried out. The protocol was immunoSEQ multiplex PCR, while the TCRdb copy is restricted to in-frame clones and leaves out a portion. This sample yields a few hundred thousand clones, of which around 79% are seen a single time; around 2% belongs to the top ten. Material: PBMCs. Receptors were obtained from a man between 18 and 29 years old in good health and CMV-seronegative.

This chain uses TRBV5-1 with TRBJ2-7, with D unclear. The CDR3 has 15 residues. CDR1 and CDR2 from the germline V gene are SGHRS and YFSETQ. The V gene lost 4 bases and the J gene lost 1 base, with 15 bases spanning the gap. The CDR3 DNA follows: TGCGCCAGCAGCAAGCGTCAAGGCCTGTCCTACGAGCAGTACTTC. Its translation: CASSKRQGLSYEQYF. The full variable domain, rest sourced from reference TRBV5-1 and TRBJ2-7, is KAGVTQTPRYLIKTRGQQVTLSCSPISGHRSVSWYQQTPGQGLQFLFEYFSETQRNKGNFPGRFSGRQFSNSRSEMNVSTLELGDSALYLCASSKRQGLSYEQYFGPGTRLTVT.

V is TRBV9 and J is TRBJ1-1; 7 bases align to TRBD1. The CDR3 is 13 residues long. V lost 7 bases and J lost 0; bases outside the gene matches: 3. In germline, CDR1 is SGDLS, CDR2 YYNGEE. CDR3 loop: CASQGQMNTEAFF. CDR3 in DNA: TGTGCCAGCCAGGGACAGATGAACACTGAAGCTTTCTTT.

The chain carries TRBV30 and TRBJ2-3; 8 bases agree with TRBD2. The CDR3 runs to 15 residues. The V segment lost 1 base and the J segment 0 bases; nucleotides outside the gene matches: 3. Looked up from germline, CDR1 is GTSNPN and CDR2 is SVGIG (reference sequence). The CDR3 loop reads CAWSAGGASTDTQYF. CDR3 coding DNA: TGTGCCTGGAGTGCCGGGGGGGCTAGCACAGATACGCAGTATTTT.

The chain is built from TRBV4-2 and TRBJ2-2; 7 positions match TRBD1. Unmatched junction bases numbered 5, after V lost 1 base and J lost 0 bases. Germline lookup yields CDR1 LGHNA and CDR2 YNFKEQ. There are 17 residues in the CDR3. The CDR3 region is CASSQAEGQSNTGELFF. The CDR3 coding sequence is TGTGCCAGCAGCCAAGCCGAGGGACAGTCGAACACCGGGGAGCTGTTTTTT.

This clone was observed a few times. The chain combines TRBV11-2 with TRBJ1-1; the D is unclear. Trimming removed 0 bases from V and 7 bases from J, with 6 bases in between. The V gene's germline CDR1 is SGHAT and CDR2 FQNNGV. CDR3 length equals 12 residues. CDR3 nucleotides: TGTGCCAGCAGCTTAGATCGGTATGAAGCTTTCTTT. This sequence encodes CASSLDRYEAFF.

The V gene is TRBV7-9, the J gene TRBJ2-5, with D unclear. Trimming removed 2 bases from V and 2 bases from J, with 9 bases in between. The CDR3 loop spans 14 amino acids. Germline V CDR1 and CDR2: SEHNR, FQNEAQ (reference sequence). The CDR3 sequence is CASSLPSVQETQYF. The CDR3 nucleotides read TGTGCCAGCAGCTTACCCAGTGTACAAGAGACCCAGTACTTC. Together with reference TRBV7-9 and TRBJ2-5, the CDR3 gives the full variable domain: DTGVSQNPRHKITKRGQNVTFRCDPISEHNRLYWYRQTLGQGPEFLTYFQNEAQLEKSRLLSDRFSAERPKGSFSTLEIQRTEQGDSAMYLCASSLPSVQETQYFGPGTRLLVL.

The chain couples TRBV28 to TRBJ2-2, with 8 bases lining up with TRBD1. V dropped 4 bases and J dropped 4; count of bases not matched to a gene: 2. This CDR3 is 14 amino acids long. CDR1 and CDR2 from the germline V gene are MDHEN and SYDVKM. CDR3 protein: CASSWTGSTGELFF. CDR3 DNA: TGTGCCAGCAGTTGGACAGGGAGCACCGGGGAGCTGTTTTTT.

This clone was seen more than once but under ten times. V usage is TRBV11-3 and J usage is TRBJ2-2, with 7 bases fitting TRBD1. CDR1 and CDR2 from the germline V gene are SGHNT and YENEEA. Germline trimming cut 6 bases from V and 3 bases from J; bases unmatched to any gene: 4. This CDR3 spans 14 amino acids. This CDR3 is CASRNTGDTGELFF. The CDR3 DNA reads TGTGCCAGCAGGAATACAGGGGACACCGGGGAGCTGTTTTTT.

This clone has only a few counts. This sequence joins TRBV5-6 and TRBJ2-5, with 7 bases aligning to TRBD2. Trimming at V came to 2 bases and at J to 11 bases, leaving 12 bases not matched to a gene. CDR3 length equals 14 residues. CDR1 is SGHDT, CDR2 YYEEEE, per germline. The CDR3 nucleotides read TGTGCCAGCAGCTTTTCATCTAGCGGAGCGCTGCAGTACTTC. Its protein is CASSFSSSGALQYF.

The V call is TRBV10-3, the J call TRBJ1-2; TRBD1 might be the D (5 bases). Trimming pared 1 base from V and 2 bases from J, leaving 11 bases between. The CDR3 loop spans 15 amino acids. Germline V gives CDR1 ENHRY, CDR2 SYGVKD. Here the CDR3 DNA reads TGTGCCATCAGTGAGTACGAGCCAGGGAACTATGGCTACACCTTC. Translating gives CAISEYEPGNYGYTF.

This clone has only a few counts. The junction shows a germline mismatch at one end, possibly a read error. The chain employs TRBV7-9 and TRBJ1-2; 8 bases fit TRBD1. The germline CDR1 and CDR2 sequences are SEHNR and FQNEAQ (reference sequence). This CDR3 has 12 residues. The CDR3, as DNA: TGTTCCAGCGCAGGGGGCGAGTATGGCTACACCTTC. Translation gives CSSAGGEYGYTF.

The CDR3 sequence: CASSPRQGLLEKLFF. CDR3 DNA sequence: TGTGCCAGCAGCCCCCGACAGGGTTTATTAGAAAAACTGTTTTTT. The chain joins TRBV7-9 to TRBJ1-4, with 7 nucleotides matching TRBD1. The CDR3 consists of 15 residues. CDR1 is SEHNR, CDR2 FQNEAQ, per germline (reference sequence). Trimming took 5 bases from V and 8 from J; bases not matched to a gene: 11.

CDR3 nucleotide sequence: TGTGCCAGCAGCGAAATAGAGGGTGGGAAGGCTTTCTTT. Its translation: CASSEIEGGKAFF. This rearrangement joins TRBV9 to TRBJ1-1; D unclear. This CDR3 has 13 amino acids. The germline V gene has CDR1 SGDLS and CDR2 YYNGEE. Trimming shortened V by 3 bases and J by 11 bases, and 17 bases separated the two germline ends.

The chain employs TRBV2 and TRBJ2-5, with unresolved D. This CDR3 spans 13 amino acids. In germline, CDR1 is SNHLY, CDR2 FYNNEI. The ends were cut back, 4 bases at V and 3 bases at J, with 9 bases in the middle. The CDR3: CASSADNKETQYF. The CDR3 DNA reads TGTGCCAGCAGTGCTGACAATAAAGAGACCCAGTACTTC.

The V gene is TRBV6-1, the J gene TRBJ1-1, with 7 bases lining up with TRBD1. Germline V gives CDR1 MNHNS, CDR2 SASEGT. The trim removed 7 bases at V and 5 bases at J, leaving 10 bases unmatched. CDR3 length: 14 amino acids. The CDR3 loop reads CASNALDRATEAFF. The CDR3, as DNA: TGTGCCAGCAACGCCCTCGACAGGGCAACTGAAGCTTTCTTT.

This clone has a handful of counts. The DNA for the CDR3 is TGTGCCAGCAGTCGACCGGGACAGGGGTCAGATACGCAGTATTTT. Its protein product is CASSRPGQGSDTQYF. V usage is TRBV6-1 and J usage is TRBJ2-3; TRBD1 matches at 10 bases. Germline V lookup: CDR1 MNHNS, CDR2 SASEGT. The ends lost 5 bases at V and 4 bases at J; junction bases unmatched: 6. This CDR3 spans 15 amino acids.

The chain employs TRBV25-1 and TRBJ1-1; possibly TRBD1 for D (5 bases). Germline V gene lookup returns CDR1 MGHDK and CDR2 SYGVNS. The CDR3 spans 14 residues. Trimming cost V 3 bases and J 11 bases, with 19 bases left between them. The CDR3 spells CASSEGLIVSGAFF. The CDR3 DNA reads as TGTGCCAGCAGTGAGGGACTTATCGTTTCCGGGGCTTTCTTT. Supplemented by reference TRBV25-1 and TRBJ1-1, the full variable domain reads EADIYQTPRYLVIGTGKKITLECSQTMGHDKMYWYQQDPGMELHLIHYSYGVNSTEKGDLSSESTVSRIRTEHFPLTLESARPSHTSQYLCASSEGLIVSGAFFGQGTRLTVV.

A word on this clone: Its ends do not fully match the called genes, so a read error is possible. The chain couples TRBV15 to TRBJ1-1; 9 nucleotides match TRBD1. The CDR3 runs to 14 residues. Per germline, CDR1 LNHNV and CDR2 YYDKDF (reference sequence). In DNA form, the CDR3 reads TGTGCCGCCAGCCCGGACAGGGGGAACACTGAAGCTTTCTTT. Protein product: CAASPDRGNTEAFF.

About this clone itself: At one end the junction does not follow the germline gene, possibly because of a read error. The chain carries TRBV15 and TRBJ1-2; 7 bases agree with TRBD1. The V gene's germline CDR1 is LNHNV and CDR2 YYDKDF (reference sequence). The CDR3 loop spans 14 amino acids. The CDR3 reads CATSRPGQAPQTIF. CDR3 in DNA: TGTGCCACCAGCAGACCTGGACAGGCGCCGCAAACCATCTTC.

The chain is built from TRBV21-1 and TRBJ2-7; the D call of TRBD1 is as the table states it, not checked on the DNA. TRBV21-1 corresponds to a pseudogene. The CDR3 consists of 17 residues. CDR3: CASSKTASTGGSYEQYF. DNA for the CDR3: TGTGCCAGCAGCAAAACAGCTTCGACAGGGGGCTCCTACGAGCAGTACTTC.